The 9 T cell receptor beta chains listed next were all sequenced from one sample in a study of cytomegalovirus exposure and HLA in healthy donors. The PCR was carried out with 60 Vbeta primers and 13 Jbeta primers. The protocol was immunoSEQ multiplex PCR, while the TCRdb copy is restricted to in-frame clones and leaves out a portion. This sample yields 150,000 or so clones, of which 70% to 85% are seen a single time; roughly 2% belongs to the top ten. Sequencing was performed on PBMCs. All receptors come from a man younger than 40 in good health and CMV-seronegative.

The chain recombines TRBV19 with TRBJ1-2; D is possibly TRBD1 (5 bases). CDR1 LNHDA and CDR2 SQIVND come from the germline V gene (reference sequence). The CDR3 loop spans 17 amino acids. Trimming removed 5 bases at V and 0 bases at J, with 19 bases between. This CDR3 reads CASSFLPDTGANYGYTF. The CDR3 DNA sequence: TGTGCCAGTAGTTTCCTTCCGGACACTGGAGCTAACTATGGCTACACCTTC.

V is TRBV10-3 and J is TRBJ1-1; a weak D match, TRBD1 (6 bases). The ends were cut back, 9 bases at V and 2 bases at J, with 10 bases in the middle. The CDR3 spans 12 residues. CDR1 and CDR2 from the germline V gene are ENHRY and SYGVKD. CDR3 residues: CAIQGVNTEAFF. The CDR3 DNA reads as TGTGCCATACAGGGAGTAAACACTGAAGCTTTCTTT.

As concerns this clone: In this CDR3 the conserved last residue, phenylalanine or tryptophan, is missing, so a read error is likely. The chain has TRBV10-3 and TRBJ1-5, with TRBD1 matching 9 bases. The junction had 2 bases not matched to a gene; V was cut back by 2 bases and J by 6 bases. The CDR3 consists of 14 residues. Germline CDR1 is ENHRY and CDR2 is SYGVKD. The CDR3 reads CAISETGGPQPQHL. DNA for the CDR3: TGTGCCATCAGTGAGACAGGGGGCCCTCAGCCCCAGCATCTT.

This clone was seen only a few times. CDR3 in DNA: TGTGCCAGCAGCCAAGTTCCGGGACAGGGGAACGAGCAGTACTTC. Encoded protein: CASSQVPGQGNEQYF. The genes are TRBV4-2 and TRBJ2-7, with 10 bases aligning to TRBD1. The germline CDR1 and CDR2 sequences are LGHNA and YNFKEQ. V was clipped by 1 base and J by 5 bases; unmatched bases: 5. The CDR3 contains 15 residues.

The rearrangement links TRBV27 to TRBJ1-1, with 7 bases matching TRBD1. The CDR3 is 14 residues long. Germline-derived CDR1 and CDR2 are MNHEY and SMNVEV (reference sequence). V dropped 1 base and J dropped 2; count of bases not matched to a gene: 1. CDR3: CASSLYRGNTEAFF. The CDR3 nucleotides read TGTGCCAGCAGTTTATACAGGGGAAACACTGAAGCTTTCTTT.

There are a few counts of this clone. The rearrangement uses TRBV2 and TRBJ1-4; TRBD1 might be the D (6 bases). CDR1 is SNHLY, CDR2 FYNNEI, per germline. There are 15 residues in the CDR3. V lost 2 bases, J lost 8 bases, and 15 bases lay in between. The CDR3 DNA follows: TGTGCCAGCAGTGAACTCGACAGGAACAAAGAAAAACTGTTTTTT. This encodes CASSELDRNKEKLFF.

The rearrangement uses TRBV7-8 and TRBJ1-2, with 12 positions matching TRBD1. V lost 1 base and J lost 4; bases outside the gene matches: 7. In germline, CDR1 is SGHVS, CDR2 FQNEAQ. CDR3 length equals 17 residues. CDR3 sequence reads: CASSLEGQGASSYGYTF. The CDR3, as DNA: TGTGCCAGCAGCTTAGAGGGACAGGGGGCGTCGAGCTATGGCTACACCTTC.

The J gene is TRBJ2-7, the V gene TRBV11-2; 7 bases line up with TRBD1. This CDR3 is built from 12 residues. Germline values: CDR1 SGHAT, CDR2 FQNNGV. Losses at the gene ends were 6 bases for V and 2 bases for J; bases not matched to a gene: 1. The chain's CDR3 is CASRQGTYEQYF. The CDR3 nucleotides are TGTGCCAGCAGACAGGGGACCTACGAGCAGTACTTC.

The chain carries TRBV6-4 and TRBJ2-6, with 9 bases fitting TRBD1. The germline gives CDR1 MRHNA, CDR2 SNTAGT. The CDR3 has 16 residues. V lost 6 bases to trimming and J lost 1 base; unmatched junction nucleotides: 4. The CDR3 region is CASSPGTGSGANVLTF. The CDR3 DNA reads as TGTGCCAGCAGCCCAGGGACAGGGTCTGGGGCCAACGTCCTGACTTTC.